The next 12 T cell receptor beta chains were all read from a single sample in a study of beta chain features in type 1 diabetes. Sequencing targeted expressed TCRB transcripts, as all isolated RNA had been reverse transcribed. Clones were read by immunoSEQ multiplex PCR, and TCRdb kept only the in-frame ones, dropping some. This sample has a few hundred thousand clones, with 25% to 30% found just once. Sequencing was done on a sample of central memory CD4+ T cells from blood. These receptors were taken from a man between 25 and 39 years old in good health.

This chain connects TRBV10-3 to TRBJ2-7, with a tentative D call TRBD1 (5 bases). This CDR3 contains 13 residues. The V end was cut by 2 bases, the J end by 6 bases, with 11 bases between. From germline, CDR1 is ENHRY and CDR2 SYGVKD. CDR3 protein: CAISEMTVTEQYF. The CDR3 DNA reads TGTGCCATCAGTGAGATGACAGTGACCGAGCAGTACTTC.

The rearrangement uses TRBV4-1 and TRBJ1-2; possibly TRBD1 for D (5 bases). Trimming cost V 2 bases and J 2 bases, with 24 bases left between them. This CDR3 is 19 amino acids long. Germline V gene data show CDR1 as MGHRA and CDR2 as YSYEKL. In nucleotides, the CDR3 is TGCGCCAGCAGCCAATTTCCGGAGACCCTGGGGCAGCCAAACTATGGCTACACCTTC. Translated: CASSQFPETLGQPNYGYTF.

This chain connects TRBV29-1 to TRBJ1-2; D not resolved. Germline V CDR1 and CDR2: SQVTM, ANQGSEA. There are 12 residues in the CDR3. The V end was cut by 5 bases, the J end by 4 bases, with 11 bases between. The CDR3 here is CSVSPSGYGYTF. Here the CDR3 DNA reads TGCAGCGTTTCCCCCTCGGGCTATGGCTACACCTTC.

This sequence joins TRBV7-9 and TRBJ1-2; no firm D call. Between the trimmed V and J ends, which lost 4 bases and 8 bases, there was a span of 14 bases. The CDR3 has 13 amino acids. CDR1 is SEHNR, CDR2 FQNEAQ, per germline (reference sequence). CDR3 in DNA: TGTGCCAGCAGCTCCGGTTCCGAGGACGGCTACACCTTC. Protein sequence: CASSSGSEDGYTF.

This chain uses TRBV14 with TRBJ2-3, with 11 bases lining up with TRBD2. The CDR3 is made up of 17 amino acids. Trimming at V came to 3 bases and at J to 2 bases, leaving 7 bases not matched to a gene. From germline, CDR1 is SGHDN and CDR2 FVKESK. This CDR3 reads CASSQPLAGGYTDTQYF. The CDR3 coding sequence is TGTGCCAGCAGCCAGCCCCTAGCGGGGGGATACACAGATACGCAGTATTTT.

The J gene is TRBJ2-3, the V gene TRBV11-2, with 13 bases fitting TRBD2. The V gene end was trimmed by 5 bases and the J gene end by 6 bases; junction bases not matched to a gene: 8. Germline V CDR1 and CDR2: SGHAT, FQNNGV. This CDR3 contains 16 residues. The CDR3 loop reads CASSAGLAGAADTQYF. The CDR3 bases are TGTGCCAGCAGCGCAGGACTAGCGGGGGCGGCGGATACGCAGTATTTT.

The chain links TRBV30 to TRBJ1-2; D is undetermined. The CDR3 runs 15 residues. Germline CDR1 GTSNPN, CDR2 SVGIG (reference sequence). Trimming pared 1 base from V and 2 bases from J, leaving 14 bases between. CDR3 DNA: TGTGCCTGGAGTGCACCGGGCAGTCTAAACTATGGCTACACCTTC. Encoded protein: CAWSAPGSLNYGYTF.

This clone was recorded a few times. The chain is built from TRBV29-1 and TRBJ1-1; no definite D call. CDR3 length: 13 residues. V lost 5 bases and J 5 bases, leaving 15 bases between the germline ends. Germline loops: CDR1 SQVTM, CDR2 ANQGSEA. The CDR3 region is CSVKNKDFTEAFF. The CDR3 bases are TGCAGCGTTAAAAATAAGGATTTTACTGAAGCTTTCTTT.

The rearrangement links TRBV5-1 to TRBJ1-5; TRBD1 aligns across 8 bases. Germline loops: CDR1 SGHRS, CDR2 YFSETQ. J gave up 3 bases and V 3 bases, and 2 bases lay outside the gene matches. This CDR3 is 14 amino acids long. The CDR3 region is CASSSGGINQPQHF. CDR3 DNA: TGCGCCAGCAGCTCAGGGGGCATCAATCAGCCCCAGCATTTT.

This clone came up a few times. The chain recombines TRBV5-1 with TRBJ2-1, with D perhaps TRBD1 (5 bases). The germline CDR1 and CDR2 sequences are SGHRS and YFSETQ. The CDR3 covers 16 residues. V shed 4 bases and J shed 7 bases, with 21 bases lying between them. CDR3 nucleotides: TGCGCCAGCAGCCCACCGAGCGCAGGGCCCCTAAATGAGCAGTTCTTC. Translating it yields CASSPPSAGPLNEQFF.

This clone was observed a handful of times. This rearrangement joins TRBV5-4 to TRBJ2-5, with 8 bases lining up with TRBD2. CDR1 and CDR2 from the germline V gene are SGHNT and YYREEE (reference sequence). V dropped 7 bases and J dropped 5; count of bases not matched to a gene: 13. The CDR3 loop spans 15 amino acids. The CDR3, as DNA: TGTGCCAGCCACCTTGTTCGGGGGGGCATGGAGACCCAGTACTTC. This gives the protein CASHLVRGGMETQYF.

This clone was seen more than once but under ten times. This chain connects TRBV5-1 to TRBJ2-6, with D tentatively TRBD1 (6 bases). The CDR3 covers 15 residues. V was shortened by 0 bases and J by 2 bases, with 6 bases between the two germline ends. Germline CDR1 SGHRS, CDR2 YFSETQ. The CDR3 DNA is TGCGCCAGCAGCTTGGGGACAGCTGGGGCCAACGTCCTGACTTTC. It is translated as CASSLGTAGANVLTF.